Shown below are 30 T cell receptor beta chains from a single sample sequenced in a study of human T cells and chemical hapten exposure. Time point meaning: pre-sensitization, week 0. Treatment reported: therapeutic diphenylcyclopropenone sensitization with weekly scalp DPC. TCRdb reprocessed the RACE reads via MiXCR and lists one record per CDR3 protein. In the table there are 300,000 to 450,000 distinct CDR3 sequences, approximately 5.1% of which are singletons. Sequencing used whole blood, obtained in connection with sensitization to the hapten diphenylcyclopropenone (DPC). The source of these receptors is a woman between 45 and 60 years old with alopecia areata. Some clones in this sample may be carry-over from other donors' samples.

This sequence joins TRBV10-3 and TRBJ2-3, with 10 bases aligning to TRBD1. CDR3 length equals 16 residues. V lost 2 bases to trimming and J lost 5 bases; unmatched junction nucleotides: 7. CDR1 is ENHRY, CDR2 SYGVKD, per germline. The DNA for the CDR3 is TGTGCCATCAGTGAGCCCGACAGGGGGCTAGTAGATACGCAGTATTTT. Its protein product is CAISEPDRGLVDTQYF.

This clonotype was observed at least ten times. The CDR3 is CASSLAVNGLTVFYEQYF. Here the CDR3 DNA reads TGTGCCAGCAGTTTAGCAGTGAATGGGCTAACGGTATTCTACGAGCAGTACTTC. The V call is TRBV12-3 or TRBV12-4, the J call TRBJ2-7; no firm D call. V was clipped by 0 bases and J by 3 bases, with 21 bases between them. CDR3 length equals 18 residues.

This clonotype came up many times. The CDR3 region is CASSQPGPSDEQFF. In DNA form, the CDR3 reads TGTGCCAGCAGCCAACCGGGACCCTCGGATGAGCAGTTCTTC. The chain uses TRBV3-1 and TRBJ2-1; either TRBD1 or TRBD2 may fit D (5 bases each). The CDR3 spans 14 residues. Germline CDR1 LGHDT, CDR2 YNNKEL (reference sequence). Deletions cut 2 bases from V and 8 bases from J, with 13 bases between.

The rearrangement joins TRBV19 to TRBJ2-2; tentative D call: TRBD2 (6 bases). V lost 6 bases to trimming and J lost 1 base, with 9 bases between them. CDR3 length: 14 amino acids. Germline V gene lookup returns CDR1 LNHDA and CDR2 SQIVND (reference sequence). Written as DNA, the CDR3 is TGTGCCAGTAGGACGGGGGAGAACACCGGGGAGCTGTTTTTT. Its protein product is CASRTGENTGELFF.

This clonotype was picked up many times. The V and J genes are TRBV3-1 and TRBJ1-1; D is uncertain. The CDR3 length is 15 residues. Between the trimmed V and J ends, which lost 1 base and 3 bases, there was a span of 12 bases. Germline V CDR1 and CDR2: LGHDT, YNNKEL (reference sequence). The CDR3 loop is CASSQVGRKDTEAFF. CDR3 in DNA: TGTGCCAGCAGCCAAGTAGGCAGGAAAGACACTGAAGCTTTCTTT.

This clonotype was counted at least ten times. The chain carries TRBV7-7 and TRBJ2-3, with 10 bases matching TRBD2. There are 15 residues in the CDR3. V lost 2 bases and J lost 1; bases outside the gene matches: 0. The V gene's germline CDR1 is SSHAT and CDR2 FNYEAQ (reference sequence). In nucleotides, the CDR3 is TGTGCCAGCAGCTTACTAGCGGGGGGCACAGATACGCAGTATTTT. Its protein is CASSLLAGGTDTQYF.

This clonotype came up many times. The chain uses TRBV12-3 or TRBV12-4 and TRBJ2-1; weak D call: TRBD2 (5 bases). V was pared by 6 bases and J by 8 bases, with 20 bases between. The CDR3 is made up of 15 amino acids. For the CDR3, the DNA is TGTGCCAGCAGCCTAGCTAGCAGTGAACTCGATGAGCAGTTCTTC. Protein product: CASSLASSELDEQFF.

The chain uses TRBV12-3 or TRBV12-4 and TRBJ1-1; 7 nucleotides agree with TRBD1. After removal of 5 bases from V and 1 base from J, the junction contained 4 bases not matched to a gene. The CDR3 spans 14 residues. The chain's CDR3 is CASSVNRGNTEAFF. In nucleotides, the CDR3 is TGTGCCAGCAGTGTTAACAGGGGGAACACTGAAGCTTTCTTT.

This clonotype was counted ten times or more. The CDR3 loop is CAITGGTGGLGSGELFF. For the CDR3, the DNA is TGTGCCATCACCGGAGGGACAGGAGGATTGGGCTCCGGGGAGCTGTTTTTT. The chain combines TRBV10-3 with TRBJ2-2; 8 positions agree with TRBD1. CDR1 is ENHRY, CDR2 SYGVKD, per germline. The CDR3 sequence is 17 residues long. V lost 7 bases, J lost 6 bases, and 16 bases stayed unmatched.

This clonotype has a count of ten or more. The genes are TRBV29-1 and TRBJ1-2; TRBD1 matches 7 bases. Germline V gene data show CDR1 as SQVTM and CDR2 as ANQGSEA. The V gene end was trimmed by 4 bases and the J gene end by 8 bases; junction bases not matched to a gene: 10. The CDR3 loop spans 13 amino acids. The CDR3 spells CSVGRRDSIGYTF. For the CDR3, the DNA is TGCAGCGTTGGGAGAAGGGACAGTATAGGCTACACCTTC. Full variable domain (remainder filled in from reference TRBV29-1 and TRBJ1-2): SAVISQKPSRDICQRGTSLTIQCQVDSQVTMMFWYRQQPGQSLTLIATANQGSEATYESGFVIDKFPISRPNLTFSTLTVSNMSPEDSSIYLCSVGRRDSIGYTFGSGTRLTVV.

This clonotype was counted a few times. The DNA of the CDR3 is TGTGCCAGCAGCCATGGCGGGGGCTACAATGAGCAGTTCTTC. Its translation is CASSHGGGYNEQFF. The chain combines TRBV12-3 or TRBV12-4 with TRBJ2-1; 7 nucleotides match TRBD2. Trimming removed 6 bases from V and 3 bases from J; junction bases left unmatched: 5. The CDR3 is 14 residues long.

This clonotype was seen many times. The gene calls are TRBV12-3 or TRBV12-4 and TRBJ1-5; no reliable D call. Trimming removed 4 bases at V and 2 bases at J, with 18 bases between. The CDR3 runs to 17 residues. This CDR3 reads CASSSRDGVLGNQPQHF. The CDR3 DNA sequence: TGTGCCAGCAGTTCCCGGGATGGGGTTTTGGGCAATCAGCCCCAGCATTTT.

In this sample, this clonotype turned up many times. The chain has TRBV27 and TRBJ2-2; 9 nucleotides line up with TRBD1. Germline V CDR1 and CDR2: MNHEY, SMNVEV (reference sequence). The CDR3 runs 13 residues. V shed 10 bases, J shed 4 bases, and the junction held 4 bases outside the gene matches. The CDR3 loop is CATRDRVTGELFF. The CDR3 DNA reads TGTGCCACCCGGGACAGGGTCACCGGGGAGCTGTTTTTT.

J is TRBJ1-4 and V is TRBV4-2, with 7 bases aligning to TRBD1. Trimming cost V 3 bases and J 8 bases; bases outside gene matches: 9. Germline CDR1 LGHNA, CDR2 YNFKEQ. The CDR3 is 15 amino acids. The CDR3 here is CASSQGKGAREKLFF. CDR3 nucleotides: TGTGCCAGCAGCCAGGGAAAGGGGGCAAGGGAAAAACTGTTTTTT.

In its sample, this clonotype was seen many times. The rearrangement joins TRBV6-5 to TRBJ2-7; TRBD1 matches at 8 bases. The CDR3 sequence is 14 residues long. The germline V gene encodes CDR1 MNHEY and CDR2 SVGAGI. After removal of 2 bases from V and 5 bases from J, the junction contained 5 bases not matched to a gene. CDR3 nucleotides: TGTGCCAGCAGTTACAGTCAGGGGGCTGACGAGCAGTACTTC. Amino acid sequence: CASSYSQGADEQYF.

J is TRBJ2-3 and V is TRBV9; 8 nucleotides align to TRBD2. Losses at the gene ends were 4 bases for V and 4 bases for J; bases not matched to a gene: 11. CDR3 length equals 16 residues. CDR1 is SGDLS and CDR2 is YYNGEE in the germline V gene. The CDR3 sequence is CASSPRASGSADTQYF. DNA of the CDR3: TGTGCCAGCAGCCCTAGGGCAAGCGGGAGTGCAGATACGCAGTATTTT. The complete variable domain, with remaining parts taken from reference TRBV9 and TRBJ2-3, reads DSGVTQTPKHLITATGQRVTLRCSPRSGDLSVYWYQQSLDQGLQFLIQYYNGEERAKGNILERFSAQQFPDLHSELNLSSLELGDSALYFCASSPRASGSADTQYFGPGTRLTVL.

This clonotype was seen repeatedly, ten times or more. V is TRBV7-9 and J is TRBJ2-7; TRBD1 or TRBD2 may be the D gene (5 bases each). The CDR3 runs to 14 residues. Germline lookup yields CDR1 SEHNR and CDR2 FQNEAQ (reference sequence). Trimming pared 2 bases from V and 3 bases from J, leaving 11 bases between. The CDR3 sequence is CASSLSSGSYEQYF. The CDR3 DNA reads TGTGCCAGCAGCTTATCGTCAGGGAGCTACGAGCAGTACTTC.

V is TRBV3-1 and J is TRBJ1-1, with D possibly TRBD1 on 5 matching bases. The CDR3 loop spans 13 amino acids. Per the germline V gene, CDR1 is LGHDT and CDR2 is YNNKEL (reference sequence). V was trimmed by 0 bases and J by 11 bases, leaving 13 bases between them. The CDR3 DNA sequence: TGTGCCAGCAGCCAAGATCGGGGGACGTGGGCTTTCTTT. Amino acids: CASSQDRGTWAFF. The variable domain in full, completed from reference TRBV3-1 and TRBJ1-1, reads DTAVSQTPKYLVTQMGNDKSIKCEQNLGHDTMYWYKQDSKKFLKIMFSYNNKELIINETVPNRFSPKSPDKAHLNLHINSLELGDSAVYFCASSQDRGTWAFFGQGTRLTVV.

This clonotype has more than one count but fewer than ten. The chain couples TRBV28 to TRBJ2-5; D tentatively fits TRBD1 or TRBD2 (6 bases each). This CDR3 is 15 amino acids long. Trimming removed 5 bases from V and 5 bases from J, with 18 bases in between. Germline CDR1 is MDHEN and CDR2 is SYDVKM. For the CDR3, the DNA is TGTGCCAGCAGTCTCCCGACGGGGGCGGGGGAGACCCAGTACTTC. This encodes CASSLPTGAGETQYF.

DNA for the CDR3: TGTGCCAGCAGCCGCGAGGACAGGGCTTCCAAAAACATTCAGTACTTC. It translates to CASSREDRASKNIQYF. The chain has TRBV7-9 and TRBJ2-4, with 8 bases that match TRBD1. Per germline, CDR1 SEHNR and CDR2 FQNEAQ (reference sequence). V shed 5 bases and J 2 bases; nucleotides not matched to a gene: 8. This CDR3 has 16 residues.

The J gene is TRBJ1-2, the V gene TRBV12-3 or TRBV12-4; the D gene is possibly TRBD1 (6 bases). The CDR3 has 16 residues. The V gene lost 6 bases and the J gene lost 4 bases, with 21 bases spanning the gap. CDR3 DNA: TGTGCCAGCAGGGCCCCGGACAGTCCCAAGGGCTATGGCTACACCTTC. Its protein product is CASRAPDSPKGYGYTF.

At least ten counts were recorded for this clonotype. This chain links TRBV3-1 with TRBJ1-1, with 7 bases identical to TRBD1. The CDR3 extends over 15 amino acids. From germline, CDR1 is LGHDT and CDR2 YNNKEL (reference sequence). J gave up 3 bases and V 2 bases, and 6 bases lay outside the gene matches. In DNA form, the CDR3 reads TGTGCCAGCAGCCAACTCCTTACAGGGGACACTGAAGCTTTCTTT. Amino acids: CASSQLLTGDTEAFF.

Here the CDR3 DNA reads TGTGCCAGCAGTTTCGCCCCCGGCCGGGGGCAAGAGACCCAGTACTTC. Protein sequence: CASSFAPGRGQETQYF. The V and J genes are TRBV27 and TRBJ2-5; weak D call: TRBD2 (6 bases). The CDR3 has 16 residues. CDR1 and CDR2 from the germline V gene are MNHEY and SMNVEV (reference sequence). With 3 bases removed from V and 2 bases from J, the gap between germline ends came to 16 bases.

The table lists this clonotype with many counts. The rearrangement uses TRBV14 and TRBJ1-2; a possible D gene is TRBD1 (5 bases). Germline loops: CDR1 SGHDN, CDR2 FVKESK. V dropped 3 bases and J dropped 4 bases, with 9 bases sitting between them. The CDR3 has 13 amino acids. The CDR3 protein is CASSHTGTYGYTF. DNA of the CDR3: TGTGCCAGCAGCCATACGGGGACCTATGGCTACACCTTC.

This chain joins TRBV5-1 and TRBJ2-3; TRBD2 matches at 7 bases. The CDR3 loop spans 16 amino acids. Trimming at V came to 0 bases and at J to 1 base, leaving 5 bases not matched to a gene. Per germline, CDR1 SGHRS and CDR2 YFSETQ. The CDR3 loop is CASSLEAGPGTDTQYF. For the CDR3, the DNA is TGCGCCAGCAGCTTGGAAGCGGGGCCCGGCACAGATACGCAGTATTTT.

The chain joins TRBV28 to TRBJ1-1; tentatively, D is TRBD1 (6 bases). V lost 10 bases, J lost 1 base, and 19 bases lay in between. This CDR3 has 15 residues. The germline V gene encodes CDR1 MDHEN and CDR2 SYDVKM. CDR3: CAITPGGLGNTEAFF. For the CDR3, the DNA is TGTGCCATTACCCCCGGGGGCTTAGGGAACACTGAAGCTTTCTTT.

The V gene is TRBV3-1, the J gene TRBJ1-4, with D uncertain. V gave up 3 bases and J gave up 1 base, with 9 bases separating them. The CDR3 covers 15 residues. The germline CDR1 and CDR2 sequences are LGHDT and YNNKEL (reference sequence). In DNA form, the CDR3 reads TGTGCCAGCAGCCACGGACGGTTAACTAATGAAAAACTGTTTTTT. This sequence encodes CASSHGRLTNEKLFF.

This clonotype came up many times. V usage is TRBV5-5 and J usage is TRBJ2-7; D may be TRBD2 (6 bases). CDR3 length: 16 amino acids. The V gene lost 4 bases and the J gene lost 6 bases, with 23 bases spanning the gap. Looked up from germline, CDR1 is SGHKS and CDR2 is YYEKEE (reference sequence). CDR3 DNA sequence: TGTGCCAGCAGCCCTCAGGGAAGTCGTCGGGGGTCCGAGCAGTACTTC. Its translation is CASSPQGSRRGSEQYF.

This clonotype was observed many times. The chain uses TRBV30 and TRBJ2-3; D unclear. Germline loops: CDR1 GTSNPN, CDR2 SVGIG (reference sequence). This CDR3 is built from 15 residues. The V gene lost 0 bases and the J gene lost 6 bases, with 16 bases spanning the gap. CDR3 sequence reads: CAWSVLPAPGDTQYF. In nucleotides, the CDR3 is TGTGCCTGGAGTGTATTGCCGGCCCCCGGGGATACGCAGTATTTT.

The chain couples TRBV10-1 to TRBJ1-5; D possibly corresponds to TRBD1 (5 bases). V dropped 11 bases and J dropped 5 bases, with 22 bases sitting between them. The germline CDR1 and CDR2 sequences are WNHNN and SYGVQD (reference sequence). The CDR3 is made up of 15 amino acids. This CDR3 reads CAFPRRVPSDQPQHF. CDR3 coding DNA: TGCGCCTTTCCCCGCAGGGTCCCAAGCGATCAGCCCCAGCATTTT.